Each of the 10 T cell receptor beta chains below was sequenced from the same sample in a study of cytomegalovirus exposure and HLA in healthy donors. The PCR employed 60 Vbeta primers together with 13 Jbeta primers. TCRdb keeps only in-frame clones here, not all; method: immunoSEQ multiplex PCR. The sample holds over 85,000 clones, roughly two thirds seen once. Sequenced sample: PBMCs. The receptor source for this set is a female donor in good health and CMV-seronegative.

This chain links TRBV7-9 with TRBJ1-5, with D tentatively TRBD1 (5 bases). Trimming took off 5 bases at V and 10 bases at J, with 15 bases between the two ends. The CDR3 extends over 13 amino acids. Germline-derived CDR1 and CDR2 are SEHNR and FQNEAQ (reference sequence). CDR3 in amino acids: CASSATVGVPQHF. CDR3 nucleotide sequence: TGTGCCAGCAGCGCAACCGTAGGGGTACCCCAGCATTTT.

This clone has just one count. V is TRBV29-1 and J is TRBJ2-5, with 7 bases fitting TRBD1. The tail of the sequence fits TRBJ2-7 better, so the J call may be wrong. CDR3 length equals 12 residues. The V gene's germline CDR1 is SQVTM and CDR2 ANQGSEA. CDR3 protein: CSVGDSIYEQYF. CDR3 DNA sequence: TGCAGCGTTGGGGACAGCATCTACGAGCAGTACTTC.

The chain is built from TRBV30 and TRBJ2-7; weak D call: TRBD1 (7 bases). The CDR3 sequence is 12 residues long. Trimming cost V 4 bases and J 5 bases, with 12 bases left between them. CDR1 is GTSNPN, CDR2 SVGIG, per germline (reference sequence). As DNA, the CDR3 is TGTGCCTGGAAACGCAGGGGGGACGAGCAGTACTTC. It codes for CAWKRRGDEQYF.

This sequence joins TRBV28 and TRBJ2-1; D is uncertain. V gave up 1 base and J gave up 9 bases, with 4 bases separating them. Germline CDR1 and CDR2: MDHEN and SYDVKM. CDR3 length: 11 amino acids. CDR3 sequence: CASSLSSEQFF. CDR3 nucleotide sequence: TGTGCCAGCAGTTTATCCTCTGAGCAGTTCTTC. Drawing the rest from reference TRBV28 and TRBJ2-1, the complete variable domain is DVKVTQSSRYLVKRTGEKVFLECVQDMDHENMFWYRQDPGLGLRLIYFSYDVKMKEKGDIPEGYSVSREKKERFSLILESASTNQTSMYLCASSLSSEQFFGPGTRLTVL.

This clone was seen only once. In DNA form, the CDR3 reads TGTGCCAGCAGTTCATCAGGGAATTCACCCCTCCACTTT. This encodes CASSSSGNSPLHF. The rearrangement uses TRBV6-6 and TRBJ1-6; the D gene is possibly TRBD1 (5 bases). This CDR3 comprises 13 residues. Trimming cost V 4 bases and J 7 bases, with 8 bases left between them. Germline V gene data show CDR1 as MNHNY and CDR2 as SVGAGI (reference sequence).

The V call is TRBV10-1, the J call TRBJ2-5; 8 bases agree with TRBD2. Germline V gene lookup returns CDR1 WNHNN and CDR2 SYGVQD (reference sequence). The CDR3 runs to 17 residues. The ends lost 7 bases at V and 5 bases at J; junction bases unmatched: 18. The CDR3 DNA reads as TGCGCCAGCATCGCGGGGGGCAGTTTGCTCCTGGAGGAGACCCAGTACTTC. It encodes CASIAGGSLLLEETQYF.

The CDR3 DNA reads TGCGCCAGCAGCCAAGTGACTCTTGGACTAGCGGGTAGTCGTGAGCAGTTCTTC. Its protein product is CASSQVTLGLAGSREQFF. The J gene is TRBJ2-1, the V gene TRBV4-1; 11 bases are a match to TRBD2. The CDR3 totals 18 residues. Germline values: CDR1 MGHRA, CDR2 YSYEKL. V gave up 1 base and J gave up 9 bases; unmatched junction bases: 14.

This clone was observed a handful of times. V gene TRBV29-1 combines with J gene TRBJ1-4; the match to TRBD1 covers 8 bases. The V gene's germline CDR1 is SQVTM and CDR2 ANQGSEA. CDR3 length: 13 residues. The V and J ends lost 6 bases and 4 bases, in that order; junction bases with no gene match: 4. Here the CDR3 DNA reads TGCAGCGTGAGGGACAGGAATAATGAAAAACTGTTTTTT. Translated, it gives CSVRDRNNEKLFF.

The chain couples TRBV19 to TRBJ1-6, with 10 bases fitting TRBD1. The germline CDR1 and CDR2 sequences are LNHDA and SQIVND (reference sequence). V lost 5 bases and J lost 0; bases outside the gene matches: 4. This CDR3 is 17 amino acids long. For the CDR3, the DNA is TGTGCCAGTAGTCCTCGGACAGGGGGCTCCTATAATTCACCCCTCCACTTT. Translation gives CASSPRTGGSYNSPLHF. Combining the CDR3 with reference TRBV19 and TRBJ1-6 gives the whole variable domain DGGITQSPKYLFRKEGQNVTLSCEQNLNHDAMYWYRQDPGQGLRLIYYSQIVNDFQKGDIAEGYSVSREKKESFPLTVTSAQKNPTAFYLCASSPRTGGSYNSPLHFGNGTRLTVT.

This chain joins TRBV7-2 and TRBJ1-2; D perhaps matches TRBD1 (6 bases). Germline V gene data show CDR1 as SGHTA and CDR2 as FQGNSA. Trimming left V 1 base short and J 4 bases short, with 10 bases between. The CDR3 sequence is 14 residues long. For the CDR3, the DNA is TGTGCCAGCAGCTTAGAGGCGGACAGCTATGGCTACACCTTC. This translates into CASSLEADSYGYTF.